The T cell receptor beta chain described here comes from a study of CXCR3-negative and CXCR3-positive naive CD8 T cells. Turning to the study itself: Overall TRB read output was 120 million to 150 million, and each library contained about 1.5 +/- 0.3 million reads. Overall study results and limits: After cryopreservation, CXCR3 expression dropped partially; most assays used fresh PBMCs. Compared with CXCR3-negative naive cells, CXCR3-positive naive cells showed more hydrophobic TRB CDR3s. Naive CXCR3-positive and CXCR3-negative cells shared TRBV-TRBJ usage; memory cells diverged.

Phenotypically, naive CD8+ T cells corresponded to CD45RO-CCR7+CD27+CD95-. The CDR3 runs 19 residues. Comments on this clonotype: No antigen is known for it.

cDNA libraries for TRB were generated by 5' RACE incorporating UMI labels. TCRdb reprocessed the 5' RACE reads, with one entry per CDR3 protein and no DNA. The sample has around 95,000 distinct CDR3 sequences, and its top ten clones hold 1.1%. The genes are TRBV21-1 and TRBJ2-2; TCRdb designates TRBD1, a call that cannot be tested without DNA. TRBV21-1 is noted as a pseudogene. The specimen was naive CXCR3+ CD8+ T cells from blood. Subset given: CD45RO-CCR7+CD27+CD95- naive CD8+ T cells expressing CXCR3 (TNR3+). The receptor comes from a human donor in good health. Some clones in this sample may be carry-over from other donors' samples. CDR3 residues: CASSGGKGKYRRNTGELFF.